This T cell receptor (beta chain) was retrieved from a study of T cell repertoires in cytomegalovirus infection (dated 2019 in TCRdb). Looking at the study overall: Peptide stimulations targeted recently identified HLA-C-restricted CMV epitopes, whose presentation resists viral immunomodulation, together with well-studied HLA-B-restricted epitopes. Because public TCR beta signatures pointed to carriage of CMV infection together with the matching HLA type, the HLA type of each donor mattered for the analysis. The study at large found these results: The ex vivo response was dominated by HLA-C-restricted CMV-specific TCR beta clonotypes, and the single most frequent clonotype in two of eight donors was supplied by these HLA-C-restricted clonotypes. Cumulative frequency of public TCR beta family members discriminated carriers of CMV infection plus the relevant HLA type in this cohort and an independent roughly 340-donor cohort.

The sample's treatment or condition label, in plain terms: in vitro stimulation with specific CMV peptide epitopes to enrich CMV-specific T cells. The CDR3 holds 15 amino acids from the cysteine to the phenylalanine. The retained sequence is limited to the CDR3, 45 bases, with the frame set at the first base. Relative to germline, V is 5 bases shorter and J is 3 bases shorter, with 14 bases between their ends. The germline V gene specifies SGHVS as CDR1 and FQNEAQ as CDR2. This clonotype was counted only a few times. It lacks a known antigen. One base away there is no much larger clone; base qualities are not given. The instrument given in TCRdb is Illumina HiSeq 1500. The public reads were run again by TCRdb, first through fastp at Q25 and then through MiXCR, and only productive beta chains were kept. Each entry is one CDR3 protein sequence, shown with its most common DNA and genes. The sample profile shows roughly 920,000 distinct CDR3 sequences; around 32% of them were found once. The ten biggest clones cover 13% of the sample.

Recombination linked TRBV7-8 to TRBJ1-5; the D region possibly corresponds to TRBD1 (5 bases align). The sample in question was cultured CD8+ T cells from PBMCs, obtained from culture after CMV antigen stimulation. This TCR derives from a human donor in good health (CMV status not recorded). Some clones in this sample may be carry-over from other donors' samples. The CDR3 region reads CASSPRDGFNQPQHF. The nucleotides read TGTGCCAGCAGCCCCCGGGACGGTTTCAATCAGCCCCAGCATTTT.